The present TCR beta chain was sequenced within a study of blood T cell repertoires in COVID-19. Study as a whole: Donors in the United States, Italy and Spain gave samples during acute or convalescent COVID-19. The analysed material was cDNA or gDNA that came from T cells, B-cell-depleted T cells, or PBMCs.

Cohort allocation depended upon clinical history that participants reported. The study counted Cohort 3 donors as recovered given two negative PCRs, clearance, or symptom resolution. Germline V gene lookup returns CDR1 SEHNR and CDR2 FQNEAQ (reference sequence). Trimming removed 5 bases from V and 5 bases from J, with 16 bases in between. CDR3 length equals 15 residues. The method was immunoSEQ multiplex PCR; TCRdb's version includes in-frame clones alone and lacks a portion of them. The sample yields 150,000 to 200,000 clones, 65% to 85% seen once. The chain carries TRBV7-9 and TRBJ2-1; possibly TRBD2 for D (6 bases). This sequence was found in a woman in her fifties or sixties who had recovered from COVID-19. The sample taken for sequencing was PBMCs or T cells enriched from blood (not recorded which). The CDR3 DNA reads TGTGCCAGCAGCCGACGGGAGCGCGGGGACAATGAGCAGTTCTTC. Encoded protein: CASSRRERGDNEQFF.